This TCR beta chain was documented in a study of identical twins (TCRdb year 2016). General notes on the study: The study deep-sequenced TCR alpha and beta repertoires from monozygotic twins, unrelated adults of various ages and cord blood to test whether fetal clonotypes persist. Replicate twin experiments were performed at different times using different library preparation protocols to rule out contamination.

The library was made by 5' RACE. Sequencing took place on an Illumina HiSeq 2000. A universal primer binding site was introduced by template switching, and a unique molecular identifier was present in the final cDNA, enabling accurate counting of TCR cDNA molecules. First-strand cDNA for TCR alpha and beta chains was synthesized from specific primers in the conserved constant-segment region. To control for contamination, every cDNA library was double barcoded, receiving both a SMART-Mk sample barcode and Illumina barcodes. TruSeq adapter sequences, together with Illumina sample barcodes, were added in two successive PCR steps. The TCR alpha and beta cDNA libraries were sequenced on the Illumina HiSeq platform using custom primers. Regarding the original processing steps: MiGEC processed the raw reads to extract unique molecular identifiers, while MiXCR was used to determine the CDR3 positions. For each individual, recombination models were inferred using an EM algorithm with the repgenHMM and IGoR tools. The analysis of shared clonotypes was done with the tcR package in R, with sharing normalized by the product of cloneset sizes. To study raw recombination without the effects of thymic and clonal selection, out-of-frame nonproductive sequences were analyzed. TCRdb itself trimmed the public reads at Q25 with fastp, ran MiXCR and retained productive beta chains. Entries are consolidated by CDR3 protein sequence, retaining the most common genes and DNA. TCRdb assigned the V and J calls; the authors' analysis was not used. A total of 300,000 to 400,000 distinct CDR3 sequences appear in this sample, roughly an eighth of them only once. Roughly 7% of the sample is in the top ten clones.

In this sample, this clonotype turned up a few times. Its recognized antigen is unknown. The input lacks base qualities; no much larger clone sits a single base away. Points the paper makes about the study in general: Invariant T cells such as MAIT and iNKT could partly confound zero-insertion analyses, though diverse VJ usage argued against this for most clonotypes. Compared with coincidental sharing between unrelated individuals, an excess of low generation-probability sequences was observed among out-of-frame TCR alpha sequences shared between twins. Abundant cord blood beta clonotypes carried fewer insertions; young adult naive repertoires showed a weaker similar trend, while memory repertoires showed none. Because the same donors could not be followed over many years, conclusions were based on cross-sectional statistical analysis. In monozygotic twins, recombination models systematically underestimated out-of-frame TCR alpha sharing, but the models matched the sharing seen between unrelated individuals. Excess twin sharing in beta out-of-frame sequences was weaker because fewer shared sequences lowered the signal-to-noise ratio.

CDR1 and CDR2 (SNHLY, FYNNEI) derive from the germline V gene. At the junction V is shortened by 9 bases and J by 6 bases; bases outside the gene matches: 12. From its cysteine to its phenylalanine, the CDR3 spans 15 amino acids. Here the CDR3 DNA is all that survives: 45 bases in frame from base 1. Only healthy Caucasian donors were included. The twin cohort consisted of three pairs of female monozygotic twins, all aged about 18 to 29 years. CD4+ and CD8+ T cell populations were isolated with positive isolation kits from Invitrogen. These same records also appear under a second study, on yellow fever vaccine responses in identical twins. As that second study puts it: According to the authors, the vaccine-induced T cell response in identical twins seemed to be partly convergent and partly specific to each individual. Focusing on identical twins, the study followed the T cell clones that responded to the vaccine, and did so with precision.

The chain couples TRBV2 to TRBJ2-1, with 9 bases in between that match TRBD1. The sequencing input was CD8+ T cells sorted from blood. The clonotype was recovered from a woman aged 18-29 years in good health. The sequenced DNA: TGTGCCAGTCGGGGAAGGGACAGGGTGGGCAATGAGCAGTTCTTC. Its translation reads: CASRGRDRVGNEQFF. Reference TRBV2 and TRBJ2-1 genes cover what lies past the CDR3, so the full variable domain is EPEVTQTPSHQVTQMGQEVILRCVPISNHLYFYWYRQILGQKVEFLVSFYNNEISEKSEIFDDQFSVERPDGSNFTLKIRSTKLEDSAMYFCASRGRDRVGNEQFFGPGTRLTVL.